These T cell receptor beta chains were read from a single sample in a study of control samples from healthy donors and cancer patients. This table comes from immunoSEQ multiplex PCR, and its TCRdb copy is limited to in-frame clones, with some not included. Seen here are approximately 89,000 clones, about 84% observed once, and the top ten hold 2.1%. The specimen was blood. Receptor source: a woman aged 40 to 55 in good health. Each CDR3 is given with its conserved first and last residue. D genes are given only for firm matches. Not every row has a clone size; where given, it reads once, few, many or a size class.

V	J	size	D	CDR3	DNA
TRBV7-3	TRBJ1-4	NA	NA	CASSPGVVEKLFF	TGTGCCAGCAGCCCCGGTGTCGTAGAAAAACTGTTTTTT
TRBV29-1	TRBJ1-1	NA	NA	CSVNQVNTEAFF	TGCAGCGTCAACCAGGTAAACACTGAAGCTTTCTTT
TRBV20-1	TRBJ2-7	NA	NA	CSASLPGTYEQYF	TGCAGTGCTAGTCTACCCGGAACCTACGAGCAGTACTTC
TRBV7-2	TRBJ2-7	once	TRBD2	CASSLGLATGEQYF	TGTGCCAGCAGCCTAGGACTAGCGACCGGCGAGCAGTACTTC
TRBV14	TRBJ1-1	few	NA	CASSQVGVYTEAFF	TGTGCCAGCAGCCAAGTGGGAGTGTACACTGAAGCTTTCTTT
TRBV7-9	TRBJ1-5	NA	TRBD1	CASSLGQGSNQPQHF	TGTGCCAGCAGCTTAGGACAGGGGAGCAATCAGCCCCAGCATTTT
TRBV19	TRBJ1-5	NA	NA	CASSGPPHSLSSNQPQHF	TGTGCCAGTAGTGGACCCCCGCACAGTTTGTCTAGCAATCAGCCCCAGCATTTT
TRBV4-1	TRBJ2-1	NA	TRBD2	CASSPLGLAGGPGFF	TGCGCCAGCAGCCCCCTCGGACTAGCGGGGGGCCCAGGGTTCTTC
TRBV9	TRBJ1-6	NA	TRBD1	CASSVGGTGTNIRNSPLHF	TGTGCCAGCAGCGTAGGAGGGACAGGGACCAATATAAGAAATTCACCCCTCCACTTT
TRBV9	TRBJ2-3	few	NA	CASSGGWGTDTQYF	TGTGCCAGCAGCGGGGGCTGGGGCACAGATACGCAGTATTTT
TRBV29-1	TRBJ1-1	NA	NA	CSVEDRRGGTEAFF	TGCAGCGTTGAAGATCGCAGGGGCGGTACTGAAGCTTTCTTT
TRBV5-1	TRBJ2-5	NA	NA	CASSYQGETQYF	TGCGCCAGCAGCTACCAGGGGGAGACCCAGTACTTC
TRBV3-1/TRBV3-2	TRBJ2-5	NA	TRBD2	CASSQEYGGGWETQYF	TGTGCCAGCAGCCAAGAGTACGGGGGGGGTTGGGAGACCCAGTACTTC
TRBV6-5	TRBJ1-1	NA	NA	CASSPELNTEAFF	TGTGCCAGCAGCCCCGAGCTTAACACTGAAGCTTTCTTT
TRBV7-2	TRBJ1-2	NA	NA	CASSEDGLRGRGGYTF	TGTGCCAGCAGCGAAGATGGTTTGAGAGGGCGAGGAGGCTACACCTTC
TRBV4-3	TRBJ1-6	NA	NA	CASSPLAAADNSPLHF	TGCGCCAGCAGTCCCTTGGCGGCGGCCGATAATTCACCCCTCCACTTT
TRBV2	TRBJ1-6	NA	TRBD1	CASSVQGMPNSPLHF	TGTGCCAGCAGCGTACAGGGGATGCCTAATTCACCCCTCCACTTT
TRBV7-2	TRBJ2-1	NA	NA	CASSLGSLNYNEQFF	TGTGCCAGCAGCTTAGGGTCACTAAACTACAATGAGCAGTTCTTC
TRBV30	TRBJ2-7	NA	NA	CAWSRQGGHEQYF	TGTGCCTGGAGCAGACAGGGAGGGCACGAGCAGTACTTC
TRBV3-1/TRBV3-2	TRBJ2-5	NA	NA	CASSHGRSGGRRAQYF	TGTGCCAGCAGCCACGGACGAAGCGGTGGACGCCGGGCCCAGTACTTC
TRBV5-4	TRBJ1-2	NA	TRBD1	CASSSDRGMGGYTF	TGTGCCAGCAGCTCCGACAGGGGAATGGGGGGCTACACCTTC
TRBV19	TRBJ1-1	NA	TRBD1	CASSITGGTEAFF	TGTGCCAGTAGTATAACAGGGGGCACTGAAGCTTTCTTT
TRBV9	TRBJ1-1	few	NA	CASSVTAQAWEAFF	TGTGCCAGCAGCGTAACAGCACAGGCTTGGGAAGCTTTCTTT
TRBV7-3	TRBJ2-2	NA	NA	CASSPNTGELFF	TGTGCCAGCAGCCCAAACACCGGGGAGCTGTTTTTT
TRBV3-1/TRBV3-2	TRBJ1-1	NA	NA	CASSQASSLSGAFF	TGTGCCAGCAGCCAAGCCTCGTCCCTTTCTGGAGCTTTCTTT
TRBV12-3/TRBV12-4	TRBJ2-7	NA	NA	CASSFLQGYEQYF	TGTGCCAGCAGTTTCTTACAGGGTTACGAGCAGTACTTC
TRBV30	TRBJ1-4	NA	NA	CACEGPANEKLFF	TGTGCCTGTGAGGGGCCCGCTAATGAAAAACTGTTTTTT
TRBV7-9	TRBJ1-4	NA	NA	CASSPPPRFGEKLFF	TGTGCCAGCAGCCCACCCCCGAGGTTTGGAGAAAAACTGTTTTTT
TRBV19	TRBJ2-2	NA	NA	CASTPWGANTGELFF	TGTGCCAGTACCCCATGGGGGGCGAACACCGGGGAGCTGTTTTTT
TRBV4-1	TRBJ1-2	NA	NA	CASSQEDRLLQGYTF	TGCGCCAGCAGCCAAGAAGACAGATTACTGCAGGGCTACACCTTC
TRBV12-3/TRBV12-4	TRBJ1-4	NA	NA	CASTRRGGEKLFF	TGTGCCAGCACTAGACGGGGAGGAGAAAAACTGTTTTTT
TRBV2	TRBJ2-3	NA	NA	CASILTTDTQYF	TGTGCCAGCATTCTGACCACAGATACGCAGTATTTT